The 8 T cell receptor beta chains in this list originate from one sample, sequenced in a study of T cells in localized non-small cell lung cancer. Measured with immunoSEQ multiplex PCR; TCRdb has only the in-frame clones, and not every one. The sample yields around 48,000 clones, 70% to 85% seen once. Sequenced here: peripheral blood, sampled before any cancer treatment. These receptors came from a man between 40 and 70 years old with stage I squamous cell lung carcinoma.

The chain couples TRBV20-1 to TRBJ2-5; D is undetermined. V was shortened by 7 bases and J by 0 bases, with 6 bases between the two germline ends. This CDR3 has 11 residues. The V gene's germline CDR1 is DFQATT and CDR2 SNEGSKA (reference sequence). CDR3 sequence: CSGHYQETQYF. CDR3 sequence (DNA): TGCAGTGGACATTACCAAGAGACCCAGTACTTC.

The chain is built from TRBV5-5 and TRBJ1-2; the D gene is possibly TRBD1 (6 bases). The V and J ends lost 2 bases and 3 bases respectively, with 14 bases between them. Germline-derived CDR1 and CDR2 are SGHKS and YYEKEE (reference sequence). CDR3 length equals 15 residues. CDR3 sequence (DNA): TGTGCCAGCAGCTTCCACAGGGCCCATGACTATGGCTACACCTTC. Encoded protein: CASSFHRAHDYGYTF. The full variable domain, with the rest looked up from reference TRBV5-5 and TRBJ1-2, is DAGVTQSPTHLIKTRGQQVTLRCSPISGHKSVSWYQQVLGQGPQFIFQYYEKEERGRGNFPDRFSARQFPNYSSELNVNALLLGDSALYLCASSFHRAHDYGYTFGSGTRLTVV.

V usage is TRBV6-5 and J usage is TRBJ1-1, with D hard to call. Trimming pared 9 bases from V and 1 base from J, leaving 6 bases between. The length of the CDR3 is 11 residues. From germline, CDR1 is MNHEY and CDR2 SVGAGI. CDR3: CASGKNTEAFF. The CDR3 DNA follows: TGTGCCAGTGGGAAGAACACTGAAGCTTTCTTT.

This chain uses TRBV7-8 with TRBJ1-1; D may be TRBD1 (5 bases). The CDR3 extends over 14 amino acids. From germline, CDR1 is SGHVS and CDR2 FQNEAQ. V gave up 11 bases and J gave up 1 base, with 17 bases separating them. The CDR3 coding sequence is TGTGCCGGTAGACGGGGCCCCGGGAACACTGAAGCTTTCTTT. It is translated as CAGRRGPGNTEAFF.

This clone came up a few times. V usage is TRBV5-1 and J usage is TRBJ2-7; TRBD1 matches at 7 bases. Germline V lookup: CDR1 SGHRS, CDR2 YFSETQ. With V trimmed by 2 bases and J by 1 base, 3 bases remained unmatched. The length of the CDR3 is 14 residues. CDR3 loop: CASSFSTGSYEQYF. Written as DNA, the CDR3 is TGCGCCAGCAGCTTCTCGACAGGGTCCTACGAGCAGTACTTC.

The chain's CDR3 is CATRTERGTEAFF. The CDR3 DNA reads as TGTGCCACCCGTACCGAACGTGGCACTGAAGCTTTCTTT. This chain uses TRBV6-5 with TRBJ1-1, with D unresolved. CDR1 is MNHEY and CDR2 is SVGAGI in the germline V gene. The CDR3 runs to 13 residues. Trimming shortened V by 10 bases and J by 4 bases, and 16 bases separated the two germline ends.

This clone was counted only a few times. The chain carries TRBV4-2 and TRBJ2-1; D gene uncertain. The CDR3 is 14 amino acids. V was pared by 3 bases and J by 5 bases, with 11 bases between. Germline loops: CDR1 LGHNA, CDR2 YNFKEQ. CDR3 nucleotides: TGTGCCAGCAGCCAGAACCTTGAAAACAATGAGCAGTTCTTC. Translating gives CASSQNLENNEQFF.

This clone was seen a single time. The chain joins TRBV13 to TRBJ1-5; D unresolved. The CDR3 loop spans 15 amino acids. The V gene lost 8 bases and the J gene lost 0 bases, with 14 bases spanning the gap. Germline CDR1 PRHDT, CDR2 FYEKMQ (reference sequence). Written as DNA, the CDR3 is TGTGCCAGCCGGGTATGGATTGATAGCAATCAGCCCCAGCATTTT. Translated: CASRVWIDSNQPQHF.